Listed below are T cell receptor beta chains from one sample, sequenced in a study of cytomegalovirus exposure and HLA in healthy donors. This table comes from immunoSEQ multiplex PCR, and its TCRdb copy is limited to in-frame clones, with some not included. The profile covers approximately 210,000 clones, with roughly three quarters appearing a single time and approximately 0.39% taken by the ten largest. Sequencing was performed on PBMCs. Receptors originate from a male donor in good health and CMV-seropositive. CDR3s include the opening cysteine and the closing phenylalanine or tryptophan. The order of the fields is J gene, clone size, D gene, V gene, CDR3 protein, CDR3 DNA. D genes are given only for firm matches. Size is omitted from some rows. Given values are once, few, many or a class for expanded clones.

TRBJ2-1 NA TRBD2 TRBV19 CASSISGSSYNEQFF TGTGCCAGTAGTATAAGCGGGAGCTCCTACAATGAGCAGTTCTTC
TRBJ1-5 NA NA TRBV2 CASSDSGVNNQPQHF TGTGCCAGCAGTGATTCAGGGGTTAACAATCAGCCCCAGCATTTT
TRBJ2-7 few NA TRBV5-1 CASSLAEAVDYEQYF TGCGCCAGCAGCTTGGCCGAGGCCGTCGACTACGAGCAGTACTTC
TRBJ2-7 NA TRBD1 TRBV9 CASSLTGTGYEQYF TGTGCCAGCAGCCTGACAGGGACGGGCTACGAGCAGTACTTC
TRBJ1-2 NA NA TRBV20-1 CSARDLLRYTF TGCAGTGCTAGAGATCTTCTTCGCTACACCTTC
TRBJ2-7 NA TRBD2 TRBV7-6 CASSSLAGVSYEQYF TGTGCCAGCAGCTCCCTAGCGGGGGTCTCCTACGAGCAGTACTTC
TRBJ2-5 NA TRBD1 TRBV18 CASSLSTGQQETQYF TGTGCCAGCTCACTAAGCACGGGACAGCAAGAGACCCAGTACTTC
TRBJ2-7 few TRBD1 TRBV5-5 CASSLVGTGDPEQYF TGTGCCAGCAGCTTGGTTGGGACAGGGGATCCCGAGCAGTACTTC
TRBJ2-6 NA TRBD1 TRBV10-3 CAISERGQGSGANVLTF TGTGCCATCAGTGAGAGGGGACAGGGGTCTGGGGCCAACGTCCTGACTTTC
TRBJ1-2 NA NA TRBV4-3 CASSQIGGYGYTF TGCGCCAGCAGCCAGATAGGGGGTTATGGCTACACCTTC
TRBJ2-7 NA NA TRBV5-5 CASSLVAALYEQYF TGTGCCAGCAGCTTGGTCGCGGCCCTCTACGAGCAGTACTTC
TRBJ2-1 NA TRBD2 TRBV19 CASSTASGGGYNEQFF TGTGCCAGTAGTACCGCCAGCGGGGGGGGCTACAATGAGCAGTTCTTC
TRBJ1-1 NA NA TRBV10-3 CAISDSTEAFF TGTGCCATCAGTGACAGCACTGAAGCTTTCTTT
TRBJ2-2 NA NA TRBV4-3 CASSQRGSTGELFF TGCGCCAGCAGCCAAAGAGGGTCCACCGGGGAGCTGTTTTTT
TRBJ1-5 NA NA TRBV28 CASSLRGQPQHF TGTGCCAGCAGTTTAAGGGGGCAGCCCCAGCATTTT
TRBJ2-3 once NA TRBV5-1 CASSLVGADTQYF TGCGCCAGCAGCTTGGTTGGAGCAGATACGCAGTATTTT
TRBJ2-3 NA TRBD2 TRBV2 CASSSGGRSTDTQYF TGTGCCAGCTCTAGCGGGGGGCGGAGCACAGATACGCAGTATTTT
TRBJ2-2 NA TRBD2 TRBV11-2 CASSSPPGGPSTGELFF TGTGCCAGCAGCTCCCCCCCGGGAGGGCCGTCCACCGGGGAGCTGTTTTTT
TRBJ2-7 NA NA TRBV7-8 CASTPSPYEQYF TGTGCCAGCACCCCTAGCCCCTACGAGCAGTACTTC
TRBJ2-7 NA NA TRBV10-3 CAISGLAGSGEQYF TGTGCCATCAGTGGCCTGGCGGGCTCGGGGGAGCAGTACTTC
TRBJ2-1 NA TRBD2 TRBV6-5 CASRKTGLATNEQFF TGTGCCAGCAGAAAAACCGGACTAGCGACCAATGAGCAGTTCTTC
TRBJ2-7 NA NA TRBV9 CASSEYGSGSNSYEQYF TGTGCCAGCAGCGAGTATGGGTCCGGGAGTAACTCCTACGAGCAGTACTTC